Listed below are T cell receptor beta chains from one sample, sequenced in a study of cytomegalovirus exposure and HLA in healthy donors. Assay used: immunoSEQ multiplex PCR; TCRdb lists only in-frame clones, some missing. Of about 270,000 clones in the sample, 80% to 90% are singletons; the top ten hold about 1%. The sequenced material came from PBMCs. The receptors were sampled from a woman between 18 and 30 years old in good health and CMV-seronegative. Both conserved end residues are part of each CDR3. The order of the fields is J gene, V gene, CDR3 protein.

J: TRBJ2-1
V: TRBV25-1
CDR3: CATRLGGPYNEQFF

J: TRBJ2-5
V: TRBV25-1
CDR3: CASSEYTGMVTQYF

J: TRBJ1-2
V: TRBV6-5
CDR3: CASSYLTGASNYGYTF

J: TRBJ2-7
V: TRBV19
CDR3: CASSIASHGGEQYF

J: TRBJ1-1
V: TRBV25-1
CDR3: CASSESNRGLTEAFF

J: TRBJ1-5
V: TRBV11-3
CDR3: CASSTGQGFNQPQHF

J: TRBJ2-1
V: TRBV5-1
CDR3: CASSLASGVAGYNEQFF

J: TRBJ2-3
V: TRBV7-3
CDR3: CASSLDGGAADTQYF

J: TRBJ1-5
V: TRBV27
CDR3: CASSSDSWSNQPQHF

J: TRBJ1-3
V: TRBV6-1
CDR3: CASSELGSGNTIYF

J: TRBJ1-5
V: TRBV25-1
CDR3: CANTKGTGNQPQHF

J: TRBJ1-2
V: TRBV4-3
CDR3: CASSRGTGGTNYGYTF

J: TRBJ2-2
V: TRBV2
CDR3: CASRAEQGANTGELFF

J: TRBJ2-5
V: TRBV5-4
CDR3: CASSYRTRIGETQYF

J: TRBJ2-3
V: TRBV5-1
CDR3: CASSRDTSTDTQYF

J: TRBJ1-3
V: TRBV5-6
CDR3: CASSGSGHPLRTSGNTIYF

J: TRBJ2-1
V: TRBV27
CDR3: CASSLGLAGGHYNEQFF

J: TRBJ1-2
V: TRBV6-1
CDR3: CASSEAGVLFYGYTF

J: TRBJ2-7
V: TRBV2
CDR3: CASSEGSAGLAYEQYF

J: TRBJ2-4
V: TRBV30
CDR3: CAWRRAALAKNIQYF

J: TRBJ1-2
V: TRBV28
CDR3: CASRSGGTGGYTF

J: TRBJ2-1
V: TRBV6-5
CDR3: CASSRIIGGGPGQFF

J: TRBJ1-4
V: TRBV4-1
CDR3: CASSQAPGQGVRIEKLFF

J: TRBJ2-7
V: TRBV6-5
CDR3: CASSYSFGSGSYEQYF

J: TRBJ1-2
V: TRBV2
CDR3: CASSEVGLAYGYTF

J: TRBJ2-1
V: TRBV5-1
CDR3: CATQQGLAGAGEQFF

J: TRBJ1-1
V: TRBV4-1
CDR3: CASSQDKNGRTGPNTEAFF

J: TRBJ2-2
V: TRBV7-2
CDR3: CASSLVAGGRTGELFF

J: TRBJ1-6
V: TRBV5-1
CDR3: CASSLGALNSPLHF

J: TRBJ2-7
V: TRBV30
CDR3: CAWSRRTGNNEQYF